This T cell receptor (beta chain) stems from a study of blood T cell repertoires in COVID-19. With 4 bases clipped from V and 8 bases from J, the junction kept 7 bases outside the gene matches. The CDR3 totals 14 residues. The germline V gene has CDR1 MNHEY and CDR2 SMNVEV (reference sequence). The repertoire was sequenced with immunoSEQ multiplex PCR; TCRdb's copy has only in-frame clones and lacks some. The sample lists over 75,000 clones; approximately 90% were seen once. The chain links TRBV27 to TRBJ1-4; 7 nucleotides line up with TRBD1. The TCR sequence derives from a woman at least 80 years old with acute or convalescent COVID-19. The specimen sequenced was peripheral blood. CDR3 sequence (DNA): TGTGCCAGCAGTTCAGGGGACAGAAACGAAAAACTGTTTTTT. Protein: CASSSGDRNEKLFF. Based on the CDR3 plus reference TRBV27 and TRBJ1-4, the full variable domain is EAQVTQNPRYLITVTGKKLTVTCSQNMNHEYMSWYRQDPGLGLRQIYYSMNVEVTDKGDVPEGYKVSRKEKRNFPLILESPSPNQTSLYFCASSSGDRNEKLFFGSGTQLSVL.